This T cell receptor beta chain emerged from a study of blood T cell repertoires in COVID-19. Study-wide background: Samples taken during acute and convalescent COVID-19 were collected in the United States, Italy and Spain.

There are many counts of this clone. Mismatch with germline at one junction end may stem from a read error. The assay was immunoSEQ multiplex PCR, and TCRdb's table has in-frame clones only and misses some. The sample has roughly 300,000 clones; 83% are singletons. The TCR originated in a woman aged 45-65 years who had recovered from COVID-19. Sequences were obtained from peripheral blood.

CDR3 coding DNA: TGCGCCAGCAGGGAGTCGCCTACTAGCACAGATACGCAGTATTTT. It yields the protein CASRESPTSTDTQYF. The rearrangement uses TRBV10-2 and TRBJ2-3, with D unclear. This CDR3 region has 15 residues. The germline V gene encodes CDR1 WSHSY and CDR2 SAAADI.